The next 18 T cell receptor beta chains were all read from a single sample in a study of response to subunit inactivated influenza vaccine. TCRdb called the RT-PCR reads again in MiXCR, with one record for every CDR3 protein. The repertoire holds 700,000 to 800,000 distinct CDR3 sequences, with roughly 20% as singletons. Specimen: PBMCs from blood, collected about 5 days after vaccination. The receptors were gathered from a man aged 45-65 years who received an inactivated influenza vaccine.

V and J are TRBV5-1 and TRBJ2-1; 7 bases are shared with TRBD1. Germline assignment: CDR1 SGHRS and CDR2 YFSETQ. The CDR3 is made up of 18 amino acids. Losses at the gene ends were 4 bases for V and 4 bases for J; bases not matched to a gene: 17. CDR3 in DNA: TGCGCCAGCAGCGCAGGGTTACAGGGGACCAACTCGTACAATGAGCAGTTCTTC. Residues: CASSAGLQGTNSYNEQFF.

This chain joins TRBV5-1 and TRBJ2-2, with unresolved D. Germline values: CDR1 SGHRS, CDR2 YFSETQ. Trimming removed 6 bases from V and 5 bases from J, with 11 bases in between. CDR3 length: 13 residues. In DNA form, the CDR3 reads TGCGCCAGCACCGACCCGGATACCGGGGAGCTGTTTTTT. It translates to CASTDPDTGELFF.

This clonotype was recorded a few times. The chain employs TRBV7-9 and TRBJ2-7, with D unclear. Between the trimmed V and J ends, which lost 8 bases and 6 bases, there was a span of 11 bases. The length of the CDR3 is 11 residues. CDR1 SEHNR and CDR2 FQNEAQ come from the germline V gene (reference sequence). In nucleotides, the CDR3 is TGTGCCAGCTTAACCGGCGGCGAGCAGTACTTC. It is translated as CASLTGGEQYF.

This clonotype was detected only a few times. V is TRBV7-2 and J is TRBJ2-7; 8 bases map to TRBD1. The CDR3 runs 17 residues. The germline V gene encodes CDR1 SGHTA and CDR2 FQGNSA. V lost 2 bases to trimming and J lost 0 bases; unmatched junction nucleotides: 9. The CDR3 is CASSLPDRGRISYEQYF. CDR3 nucleotide sequence: TGTGCCAGCAGCTTACCCGACAGGGGACGGATCTCCTACGAGCAGTACTTC. Drawing the rest from reference TRBV7-2 and TRBJ2-7, the complete variable domain is GAGVSQSPSNKVTEKGKDVELRCDPISGHTALYWYRQSLGQGLEFLIYFQGNSAPDKSGLPSDRFSAERTGGSVSTLTIQRTQQEDSAVYLCASSLPDRGRISYEQYFGPGTRLTVT.

V and J are TRBV12-3 or TRBV12-4 and TRBJ2-2; the D is unclear. The CDR3 extends over 13 amino acids. V was cut by 0 bases and J by 5 bases, with 4 bases left in between. Here the CDR3 reads CASSLAKTGELFF. The DNA for the CDR3 is TGTGCCAGCAGTTTAGCTAAGACCGGGGAGCTGTTTTTT.

V is TRBV19 and J is TRBJ2-1, with TRBD2 matching 14 bases. J lost 2 bases, V lost 6 bases, and 12 bases had no gene match. The CDR3 has 19 amino acids. Germline V gives CDR1 LNHDA, CDR2 SQIVND (reference sequence). CDR3 nucleotide sequence: TGTGCCAGTAGCTCCCCGGGGGGACTAGCGGGGGCCGCCTACAATGAGCAGTTCTTC. Amino acids: CASSSPGGLAGAAYNEQFF. The full variable domain, completed using reference TRBV19 and TRBJ2-1, is DGGITQSPKYLFRKEGQNVTLSCEQNLNHDAMYWYRQDPGQGLRLIYYSQIVNDFQKGDIAEGYSVSREKKESFPLTVTSAQKNPTAFYLCASSSPGGLAGAAYNEQFFGPGTRLTVL.

This chain links TRBV10-3 with TRBJ2-7; TRBD1 matches at 8 bases. V shed 5 bases, J shed 7 bases, and the junction held 4 bases outside the gene matches. The CDR3 contains 12 residues. Germline CDR1 ENHRY, CDR2 SYGVKD. CDR3 sequence reads: CAISYDRGEQYF. In DNA form, the CDR3 reads TGTGCCATCAGTTACGACAGGGGTGAGCAGTACTTC.

In its sample, this clonotype was seen a few times. This sequence joins TRBV19 and TRBJ2-1, with 7 nucleotides matching TRBD1. CDR1 is LNHDA, CDR2 SQIVND, per germline (reference sequence). With 3 bases clipped from V and 2 bases from J, the junction kept 7 bases outside the gene matches. This CDR3 comprises 16 residues. The chain's CDR3 is CASSINDRAPYNEQFF. The CDR3 region has the DNA TGTGCCAGTAGTATCAATGACAGGGCCCCCTACAATGAGCAGTTCTTC.

This chain connects TRBV6-1 to TRBJ1-2; 9 nucleotides agree with TRBD1. The V gene's germline CDR1 is MNHNS and CDR2 SASEGT. V lost 5 bases to trimming and J lost 7 bases; unmatched junction nucleotides: 11. CDR3 length: 15 residues. CDR3 in DNA: TGTGCCAGCAGTCCAACCGGGACAGGGATTTCTGGCTACACCTTC. Translation: CASSPTGTGISGYTF.

The genes are TRBV4-1 and TRBJ2-1; D is possibly TRBD2 (5 bases). The V gene's germline CDR1 is MGHRA and CDR2 YSYEKL. Trimming left V 0 bases short and J 7 bases short, with 13 bases between. The CDR3 consists of 15 residues. In DNA form, the CDR3 reads TGCGCCAGCAGCCAAGATCGACCAGCGGAGAATGAGCAGTTCTTC. Its translation: CASSQDRPAENEQFF.

This clonotype occurred a few times. This sequence joins TRBV7-2 and TRBJ2-5; D unresolved. The CDR3 consists of 16 residues. Germline CDR1 reads SGHTA; CDR2 reads FQGNSA. Deletions cut 5 bases from V and 5 bases from J, with 21 bases between. The CDR3 here is CASSPSGVRYPETQYF. The CDR3 DNA sequence: TGTGCCAGCAGCCCGTCGGGCGTACGTTACCCGGAGACCCAGTACTTC.

This clonotype has ten or more counts. The V and J genes are TRBV29-1 and TRBJ2-1; 8 nucleotides line up with TRBD2. Losses at the gene ends were 3 bases for V and 7 bases for J; bases not matched to a gene: 11. Germline lookup yields CDR1 SQVTM and CDR2 ANQGSEA. The CDR3 covers 15 residues. The CDR3 DNA sequence: TGCAGCGTTGATTCTCGAACGGGAGGGGTAAATGAGCAGTTCTTC. Translated, it gives CSVDSRTGGVNEQFF.

This clonotype has a handful of counts. This sequence joins TRBV28 and TRBJ2-1, with 7 bases matching TRBD1. Germline CDR1 MDHEN, CDR2 SYDVKM. This CDR3 region has 17 residues. The trim removed 2 bases at V and 5 bases at J, leaving 12 bases unmatched. The CDR3 sequence is CASSLQTGTEFNNEQFF. In nucleotides, the CDR3 is TGTGCCAGCAGTTTACAAACCGGGACAGAGTTTAACAATGAGCAGTTCTTC.

This clonotype was seen more than once but under ten times. The chain couples TRBV10-3 to TRBJ2-7; D is tentatively TRBD1 or TRBD2 (5 bases each). The CDR3 sequence is 13 residues long. Trimming took 6 bases from V and 2 from J, leaving 11 bases between them. CDR1 is ENHRY, CDR2 SYGVKD, per germline. CDR3 bases: TGTGCCATCAGCGGGACGCCCGCCTACGAGCAGTACTTC. This translates into CAISGTPAYEQYF.

The chain is built from TRBV12-3 or TRBV12-4 and TRBJ1-3; 8 nucleotides line up with TRBD1. V dropped 5 bases and J dropped 4; count of bases not matched to a gene: 7. The CDR3 loop spans 15 amino acids. CDR3 DNA: TGTGCCAGCAGTACCCGGACAGGGCCCGGAAACACCATATATTTT. This encodes CASSTRTGPGNTIYF.

This clonotype showed up many times. The rearrangement joins TRBV5-1 to TRBJ2-3, with 14 bases identical to TRBD2. V was pared by 3 bases and J by 8 bases, with 8 bases of the junction left unmatched. This CDR3 has 16 amino acids. Germline loops: CDR1 SGHRS, CDR2 YFSETQ. In DNA, the CDR3 is TGCGCCAGCAGCTCCCCCGGGACTAGCGGGAGCGGTACGCAGTATTTT. Amino acid sequence: CASSSPGTSGSGTQYF.

CDR3 amino acids: CAISESGTYYGYTF. Written as DNA, the CDR3 is TGTGCCATCAGTGAGTCTGGGACCTACTATGGCTACACCTTC. This chain uses TRBV10-3 with TRBJ1-2; TRBD1 is a possible D gene (5 bases). The CDR3 runs 14 residues. V lost 0 bases to trimming and J lost 3 bases, with 8 bases between them. Germline CDR1 ENHRY, CDR2 SYGVKD.

This clonotype has only a few counts. This sequence joins TRBV4-2 and TRBJ2-1; either TRBD1 or TRBD2 may fit D (6 bases each). Per germline, CDR1 LGHNA and CDR2 YNFKEQ. Trimming shortened V by 0 bases and J by 0 bases, and 9 bases separated the two germline ends. The CDR3 extends over 16 amino acids. This chain's CDR3 is CASSQEPGASYNEQFF. The CDR3, as DNA: TGTGCCAGCAGCCAAGAACCGGGGGCCTCCTACAATGAGCAGTTCTTC.